The subject of this entry is one T cell receptor (beta chain). Using immunoSEQ multiplex PCR, the repertoire was profiled, and TCRdb retains in-frame clones only, with some absent. Counted here are tens of thousands of clones, about 85% occurring once; the ten biggest clones make up 3%. This sample is part of a study of blood T cell repertoires in COVID-19. This CDR3 has 15 residues. V was cut by 2 bases and J by 2 bases, with 10 bases left in between. In germline, CDR1 is MNHEY, CDR2 SVGEGT. This chain uses TRBV6-2 or TRBV6-3 with TRBJ1-5, with D possibly matching TRBD1 (5 bases). The source of this sequence is a woman between 50 and 59 years old with active or convalescent COVID-19. Specimen: peripheral blood. The CDR3 spells CASSYGRDRNQPQHF. Here the CDR3 DNA reads TGTGCCAGCAGTTACGGCAGGGATCGCAATCAGCCCCAGCATTTT.